The sequence of this TCR beta chain was determined in a study of T cell repertoires in cytomegalovirus infection. Study-wide context: Public TCR beta signatures indicated both CMV infection and matching HLA type. The study's findings and limits: HLA-C-restricted TCR beta clonotypes specific for CMV led the ex vivo response.

Per the germline V gene, CDR1 is SEHNR and CDR2 is FQNEAQ (reference sequence). V was cut by 0 bases and J by 6 bases, with 11 bases left in between. This CDR3 region has 14 residues. One entry per CDR3 protein, called by TCRdb with MiXCR from the reads. This sample yields some 920,000 distinct CDR3 sequences, of which roughly 30% are seen a single time; 11% to 15% belongs to the top ten. This clonotype has a handful of counts. Antigen specificity is unknown. The chain couples TRBV7-9 to TRBJ1-2; D unresolved. The input for sequencing was cultured CD8+ T cells from PBMCs, taken from culture after CMV antigen stimulation. This receptor was obtained from a human donor in good health (CMV status not recorded). Some clones in this sample may be carry-over from other donors' samples. The CDR3 protein is CASSLASGADGYTF. CDR3 nucleotides: TGTGCCAGCAGCTTAGCCAGCGGTGCGGATGGCTACACCTTC.